The 21 T cell receptor beta chains below all came from one sample that was sequenced in a study of cytomegalovirus exposure and HLA in healthy donors. The PCR was carried out with 60 Vbeta primers and 13 Jbeta primers. This table comes from immunoSEQ multiplex PCR, and its TCRdb copy is limited to in-frame clones, with some not included. The repertoire has approximately 170,000 clones, 68% of them found once; the top ten carry approximately 1.3%. The sample taken for sequencing was PBMCs. These receptors came from a man aged 50-59 years in good health and CMV-seronegative.

The chain has TRBV19 and TRBJ2-3; 12 bases agree with TRBD2. The CDR3 loop spans 17 amino acids. J gave up 2 bases and V 1 base, and 4 bases lay outside the gene matches. Germline CDR1 LNHDA, CDR2 SQIVND (reference sequence). The CDR3 region has the DNA TGTGCCAGTAGTATAGGACTAGCGGGGGCCGACACAGATACGCAGTATTTT. Its translation: CASSIGLAGADTDTQYF. Looking up the rest from reference TRBV19 and TRBJ2-3 gives the full variable domain: DGGITQSPKYLFRKEGQNVTLSCEQNLNHDAMYWYRQDPGQGLRLIYYSQIVNDFQKGDIAEGYSVSREKKESFPLTVTSAQKNPTAFYLCASSIGLAGADTDTQYFGPGTRLTVL.

This clone has more than one count but fewer than ten. The V and J genes are TRBV6-6 and TRBJ1-2; D is unresolved. V was trimmed by 6 bases and J by 4 bases, leaving 12 bases between them. This CDR3 contains 13 residues. Per the germline V gene, CDR1 is MNHNY and CDR2 is SVGAGI (reference sequence). DNA for the CDR3: TGTGCCAGCAGAGAGACACCGATCTATGGCTACACCTTC. It is translated as CASRETPIYGYTF.

The CDR3 here is CASSQLDRALSYEQYF. The CDR3 DNA follows: TGTGCCAGCTCACAATTAGACAGGGCACTATCCTACGAGCAGTACTTC. The chain recombines TRBV18 with TRBJ2-7; 7 positions match TRBD1. The J segment lost 1 base and the V segment lost 4 bases, leaving 10 bases of the junction unmatched. From germline, CDR1 is KGHSH and CDR2 LQKENI. This CDR3 contains 16 residues.

This clone has more than one count but fewer than ten. The chain joins TRBV6-1 to TRBJ2-1, with D maybe TRBD2 (5 bases). V shed 8 bases and J shed 4 bases, with 12 bases lying between them. The CDR3 runs to 13 residues. From germline, CDR1 is MNHNS and CDR2 SASEGT. The CDR3 sequence: CASVDSGYNEQFF. The CDR3 DNA reads TGTGCCAGCGTGGACTCAGGTTACAATGAGCAGTTCTTC.

The chain has TRBV6-1 and TRBJ1-1; a weak D match, TRBD1 (6 bases). V was cut by 11 bases and J by 0 bases, with 13 bases left in between. The CDR3 has 13 amino acids. Per germline, CDR1 MNHNS and CDR2 SASEGT. CDR3 nucleotide sequence: TGTGCCGCACGAAGACAGGTGAACACTGAAGCTTTCTTT. Encoded protein: CAARRQVNTEAFF.

This clone came up once. V is TRBV6-5 and J is TRBJ2-1; 10 positions match TRBD1. Germline CDR1 MNHEY, CDR2 SVGAGI. The CDR3 runs to 14 residues. Trimming removed 6 bases from V and 7 bases from J; junction bases left unmatched: 6. The CDR3 here is CASRRDRGGNEQFF. The CDR3 nucleotides read TGTGCCAGCAGAAGGGACAGGGGAGGTAATGAGCAGTTCTTC.

The V call is TRBV28, the J call TRBJ2-3; possibly TRBD1 for D (6 bases). This CDR3 is 15 amino acids long. V lost 2 bases to trimming and J lost 4 bases, with 13 bases between them. CDR1 is MDHEN and CDR2 is SYDVKM in the germline V gene. DNA of the CDR3: TGTGCCAGCAGTTTAGAGGGTGGGGGCTCAGATACGCAGTATTTT. As protein: CASSLEGGGSDTQYF.

This clone was seen a few times. The chain has TRBV5-4 and TRBJ1-6; unclear D gene. The germline gives CDR1 SGHNT, CDR2 YYREEE (reference sequence). V lost 4 bases, J lost 4 bases, and 15 bases lay in between. The CDR3 is made up of 16 amino acids. CDR3 loop: CASSRTPEVYNSPLHF. DNA for the CDR3: TGTGCCAGCAGCAGGACTCCGGAGGTATATAATTCACCCCTCCACTTT.

The rearrangement uses TRBV28 and TRBJ2-2; the D gene is possibly TRBD2 (5 bases). V lost 3 bases and J 0 bases, leaving 14 bases between the germline ends. In germline, CDR1 is MDHEN, CDR2 SYDVKM. The CDR3 totals 17 residues. The CDR3 region has the DNA TGTGCCAGCAGTTTCTTTCGGGGAAGAGCGAACACCGGGGAGCTGTTTTTT. Its protein product is CASSFFRGRANTGELFF.

The genes are TRBV5-1 and TRBJ2-2; the match to TRBD2 covers 11 bases. This CDR3 contains 15 residues. Unmatched junction bases numbered 5, after V lost 4 bases and J lost 6 bases. From germline, CDR1 is SGHRS and CDR2 YFSETQ. CDR3 bases: TGCGCCAGCAGCGTACTAGCGGGGGTGTCCGGGGAGCTGTTTTTT. Its protein product is CASSVLAGVSGELFF.

The V call is TRBV7-9, the J call TRBJ2-1; 11 positions agree with TRBD1. The V segment lost 4 bases and the J segment 4 bases; nucleotides outside the gene matches: 3. The CDR3 runs to 15 residues. Germline V gene data show CDR1 as SEHNR and CDR2 as FQNEAQ (reference sequence). This CDR3 is CASSSGTGGYNEQFF. The CDR3 nucleotides are TGTGCCAGCAGCTCTGGGACAGGGGGGTACAATGAGCAGTTCTTC. The full variable domain, with the rest looked up from reference TRBV7-9 and TRBJ2-1, is DTGVSQNPRHKITKRGQNVTFRCDPISEHNRLYWYRQTLGQGPEFLTYFQNEAQLEKSRLLSDRFSAERPKGSFSTLEIQRTEQGDSAMYLCASSSGTGGYNEQFFGPGTRLTVL.

This sequence joins TRBV6-5 and TRBJ1-1, with a tentative D call TRBD1 (6 bases). V was trimmed by 8 bases and J by 4 bases, leaving 17 bases between them. The CDR3 runs 14 residues. Germline V gives CDR1 MNHEY, CDR2 SVGAGI. The CDR3 DNA reads TGTGCCAGCTCCCGGAACAGGGCGTCCACTGAAGCTTTCTTT. This codes for CASSRNRASTEAFF.

The genes are TRBV19 and TRBJ1-5; 8 bases agree with TRBD1. Germline V gene lookup returns CDR1 LNHDA and CDR2 SQIVND (reference sequence). The CDR3 is made up of 17 amino acids. Germline trimming cut 2 bases from V and 4 bases from J; bases unmatched to any gene: 10. The CDR3 protein is CASSIFPRQGWNQPQHF. In DNA, the CDR3 is TGTGCCAGTAGTATATTCCCCCGACAGGGGTGGAATCAGCCCCAGCATTTT.

This clone was counted once. CDR3 in DNA: TGTGCCAGCAGCTTGTGGGGCGGAGAGACCCAGTACTTC. Protein: CASSLWGGETQYF. The V and J genes are TRBV5-5 and TRBJ2-5; possibly TRBD1 for D (5 bases). Trimming left V 1 base short and J 4 bases short, with 8 bases between. The germline CDR1 and CDR2 sequences are SGHKS and YYEKEE (reference sequence). This CDR3 spans 13 amino acids.

The chain uses TRBV6-5 and TRBJ2-7, with a tentative D call TRBD2 (5 bases). The CDR3 sequence is 13 residues long. The germline gives CDR1 MNHEY, CDR2 SVGAGI. With 5 bases removed from V and 6 bases from J, the gap between germline ends came to 14 bases. CDR3 nucleotide sequence: TGTGCCAGCAGTGCCACGCCCCGGGGCGAGCAGTACTTC. Translating gives CASSATPRGEQYF.

The rearrangement links TRBV2 to TRBJ1-5; D may be TRBD1 (6 bases). The length of the CDR3 is 14 residues. The V gene lost 4 bases and the J gene lost 11 bases, with 18 bases spanning the gap. The germline V gene encodes CDR1 SNHLY and CDR2 FYNNEI. The CDR3 region is CASSGEAPRGSQHF. The CDR3 DNA is TGTGCCAGCAGTGGTGAGGCTCCGAGGGGGTCCCAGCATTTT.

This clone was seen more than once but under ten times. The chain is built from TRBV6-5 and TRBJ2-7; TRBD1 matches 8 bases. The CDR3 has 12 amino acids. Trimming took 8 bases from V and 5 from J; bases not matched to a gene: 5. Germline CDR1 and CDR2: MNHEY and SVGAGI. CDR3 DNA: TGTGCCAGCGGACAGGGAGGCAACGAGCAGTACTTC. This gives the protein CASGQGGNEQYF.

This chain links TRBV7-6 with TRBJ2-5; 7 bases are a match to TRBD1. This CDR3 has 15 residues. Germline V gives CDR1 SGHVS, CDR2 FNYEAQ. Trimming cost V 5 bases and J 5 bases; bases outside gene matches: 11. CDR3 in amino acids: CASSQKGQVIETQYF. The CDR3 DNA reads as TGTGCCAGCAGCCAAAAAGGACAGGTCATCGAGACCCAGTACTTC.

V and J are TRBV10-1 and TRBJ1-6, with a tentative D call TRBD1 (5 bases). The CDR3 covers 13 residues. Germline CDR1 WNHNN, CDR2 SYGVQD (reference sequence). The V end was cut by 6 bases, the J end by 4 bases, with 7 bases between. CDR3 in DNA: TGCGCCAGCAGGACAGATTATAATTCACCCCTCCACTTT. Translating it yields CASRTDYNSPLHF.

The V call is TRBV15, the J call TRBJ1-4; D possibly corresponds to TRBD1 (6 bases). With 0 bases removed from V and 7 bases from J, the gap between germline ends came to 21 bases. Germline V gene data show CDR1 as LNHNV and CDR2 as YYDKDF (reference sequence). This CDR3 has 18 residues. Here the CDR3 DNA reads TGTGCCACCAGCAGAGATTTAAATACAGGGACTAGGGGTGAAAAACTGTTTTTT. Translation: CATSRDLNTGTRGEKLFF.

V and J are TRBV4-3 and TRBJ2-7; D is possibly TRBD2 (5 bases). V lost 4 bases to trimming and J lost 3 bases, with 13 bases between them. CDR3 length equals 14 residues. Germline CDR1 reads LGHNA; CDR2 reads YSLEER. DNA of the CDR3: TGCGCCAGCAGCCCACATAGAGGGAACTACGAGCAGTACTTC. It specifies CASSPHRGNYEQYF.